The 10 T cell receptor beta chains in this list originate from one sample, sequenced in a study of blood T cell repertoires in COVID-19. TCRdb's copy holds only in-frame clones and misses some; the assay was immunoSEQ multiplex PCR. The sample has fewer than 450,000 clones, about 88% seen once. The sequenced sample consisted of PBMCs or T cells enriched from blood (not recorded which). The receptor source for this set is a young woman who had recovered from COVID-19.

This chain uses TRBV28 with TRBJ1-2; D is uncertain. Germline V CDR1 and CDR2: MDHEN, SYDVKM. V lost 8 bases, J lost 7 bases, and 11 bases lay in between. This CDR3 has 11 residues. The CDR3 bases are TGTGCCAGCTCTTTTAATTTTGGCTACACCTTC. It is translated as CASSFNFGYTF.

The chain joins TRBV7-9 to TRBJ1-2; TRBD1 matches 8 bases. Per germline, CDR1 SEHNR and CDR2 FQNEAQ (reference sequence). The CDR3 totals 13 residues. The ends lost 1 base at V and 5 bases at J; junction bases unmatched: 0. The DNA of the CDR3 is TGTGCCAGCAGCTTAGGGACAGGGTATGGCTACACCTTC. This translates into CASSLGTGYGYTF.

The rearrangement links TRBV30 to TRBJ2-7; TRBD1 matches at 8 bases. This CDR3 comprises 13 residues. J gave up 5 bases and V 0 bases, and 3 bases lay outside the gene matches. Germline assignment: CDR1 GTSNPN and CDR2 SVGIG (reference sequence). CDR3 protein: CAWSVGQDHEQYF. Here the CDR3 DNA reads TGTGCCTGGAGTGTGGGACAGGACCACGAGCAGTACTTC.

The chain is built from TRBV7-8 and TRBJ1-1; D gene uncertain. V lost 5 bases and J 3 bases, leaving 7 bases between the germline ends. The CDR3 contains 12 residues. Germline V CDR1 and CDR2: SGHVS, FQNEAQ. The CDR3 DNA sequence: TGTGCCAGCAGCCCCCGGGACACTGAAGCTTTCTTT. Amino acid sequence: CASSPRDTEAFF.

This clone was detected only a few times. The V gene is TRBV2, the J gene TRBJ2-4; no firm D call. V was pared by 5 bases and J by 6 bases, with 8 bases between. Germline-derived CDR1 and CDR2 are SNHLY and FYNNEI. The CDR3 covers 12 residues. CDR3 protein: CASSYSSNIQYF. CDR3 coding DNA: TGTGCCAGCAGTTACTCCTCAAACATTCAGTACTTC.

The chain carries TRBV19 and TRBJ2-3; perhaps TRBD2 as D (5 bases). V dropped 5 bases and J dropped 2 bases, with 11 bases sitting between them. The germline CDR1 and CDR2 sequences are LNHDA and SQIVND (reference sequence). The CDR3 runs to 14 residues. DNA for the CDR3: TGTGCCAGTAGTCTGCGGGCGCCCACAGATACGCAGTATTTT. This sequence encodes CASSLRAPTDTQYF.

The chain links TRBV5-1 to TRBJ2-5; the match to TRBD2 covers 8 bases. V was clipped by 2 bases and J by 7 bases; unmatched bases: 19. From germline, CDR1 is SGHRS and CDR2 YFSETQ. This CDR3 has 18 residues. CDR3 sequence reads: CASSFGGGDERGPSTQYF. Written as DNA, the CDR3 is TGCGCCAGCAGCTTCGGAGGTGGTGACGAGCGGGGGCCCTCGACCCAGTACTTC. Variable domain in full (rest from reference TRBV5-1 and TRBJ2-5): KAGVTQTPRYLIKTRGQQVTLSCSPISGHRSVSWYQQTPGQGLQFLFEYFSETQRNKGNFPGRFSGRQFSNSRSEMNVSTLELGDSALYLCASSFGGGDERGPSTQYFGPGTRLLVL.

V gene TRBV30 combines with J gene TRBJ1-1; D remains unclear. Germline CDR1 GTSNPN, CDR2 SVGIG (reference sequence). This CDR3 is 13 amino acids long. V gave up 5 bases and J gave up 1 base, with 11 bases separating them. CDR3 amino acids: CAWEETGNTEAFF. The CDR3 nucleotides read TGTGCCTGGGAAGAGACGGGGAACACTGAAGCTTTCTTT. Filled out from reference TRBV30 and TRBJ1-1, the complete variable domain reads SQTIHQWPATLVQPVGSPLSLECTVEGTSNPNLYWYRQAAGRGLQLLFYSVGIGQISSEVPQNLSASRPQDRQFILSSKKLLLSDSGFYLCAWEETGNTEAFFGQGTRLTVV.

V is TRBV3-1 (or the pseudogene TRBV3-2) and J is TRBJ2-1, with 8 nucleotides matching TRBD1. Losses at the gene ends were 4 bases for V and 8 bases for J; bases not matched to a gene: 16. CDR3 length equals 17 residues. Germline V gives CDR1 LGHDT, CDR2 YNNKEL (reference sequence). The CDR3 coding sequence is TGTGCCAGCAGCCCCCTCCGGACAGGGAGGTTTAGGGATGAGCAGTTCTTC. Its translation: CASSPLRTGRFRDEQFF.

CDR3 DNA: TGTGCCACCCGGCGGACAGATACGCAGTATTTT. This codes for CATRRTDTQYF. J is TRBJ2-3 and V is TRBV2; D uncertain. CDR1 and CDR2 from the germline V gene are SNHLY and FYNNEI. The CDR3 totals 11 residues. V lost 10 bases to trimming and J lost 3 bases, with 8 bases between them.